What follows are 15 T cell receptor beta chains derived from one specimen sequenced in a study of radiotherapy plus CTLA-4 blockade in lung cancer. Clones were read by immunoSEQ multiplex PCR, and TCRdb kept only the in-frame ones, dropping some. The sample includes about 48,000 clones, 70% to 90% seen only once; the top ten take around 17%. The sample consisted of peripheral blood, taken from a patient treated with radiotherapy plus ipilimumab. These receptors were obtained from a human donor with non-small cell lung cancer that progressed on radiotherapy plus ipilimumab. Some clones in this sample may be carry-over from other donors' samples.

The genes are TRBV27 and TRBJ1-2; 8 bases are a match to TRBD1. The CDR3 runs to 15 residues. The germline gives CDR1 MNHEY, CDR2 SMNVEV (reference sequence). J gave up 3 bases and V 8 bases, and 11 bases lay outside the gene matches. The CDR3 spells CASGSQGAAHYGYTF. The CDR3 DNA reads TGTGCCAGCGGATCGCAGGGGGCGGCCCACTATGGCTACACCTTC.

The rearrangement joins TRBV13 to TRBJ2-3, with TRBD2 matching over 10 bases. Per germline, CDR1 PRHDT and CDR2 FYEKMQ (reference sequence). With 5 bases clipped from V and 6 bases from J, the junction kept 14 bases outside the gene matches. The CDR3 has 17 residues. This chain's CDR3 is CASSRYFPSGSTDTQYF. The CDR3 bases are TGTGCCAGCAGCCGATATTTCCCTAGCGGGAGTACCGATACGCAGTATTTT.

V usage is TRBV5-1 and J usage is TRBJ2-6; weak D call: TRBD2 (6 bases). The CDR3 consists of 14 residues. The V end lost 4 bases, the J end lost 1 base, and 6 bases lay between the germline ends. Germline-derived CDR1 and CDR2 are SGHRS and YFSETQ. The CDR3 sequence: CASSGGSGANVLTF. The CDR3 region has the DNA TGCGCCAGCAGCGGGGGGTCTGGGGCCAACGTCCTGACTTTC.

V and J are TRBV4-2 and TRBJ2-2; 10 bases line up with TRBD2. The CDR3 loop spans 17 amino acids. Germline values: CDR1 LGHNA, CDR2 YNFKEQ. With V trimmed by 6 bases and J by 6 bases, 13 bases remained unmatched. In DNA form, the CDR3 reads TGTGCCAGCAGTAAGGGGCTAGCGGGGGAGGGAGCCGGGGAGCTGTTTTTT. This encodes CASSKGLAGEGAGELFF.

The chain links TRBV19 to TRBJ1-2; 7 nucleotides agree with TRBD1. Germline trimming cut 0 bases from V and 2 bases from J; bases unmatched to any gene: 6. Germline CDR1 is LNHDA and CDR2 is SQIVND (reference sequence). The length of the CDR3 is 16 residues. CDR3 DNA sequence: TGTGCCAGTAGTATAGAGTTCAACAGGGGAAACTATGGCTACACCTTC. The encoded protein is CASSIEFNRGNYGYTF.

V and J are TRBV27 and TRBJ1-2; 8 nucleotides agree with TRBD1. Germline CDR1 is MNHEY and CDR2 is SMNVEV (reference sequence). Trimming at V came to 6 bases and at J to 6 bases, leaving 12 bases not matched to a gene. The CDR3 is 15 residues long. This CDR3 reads CASRPAGTGIDGYTF. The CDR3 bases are TGTGCCAGCAGACCCGCCGGGACAGGCATCGATGGCTACACCTTC.

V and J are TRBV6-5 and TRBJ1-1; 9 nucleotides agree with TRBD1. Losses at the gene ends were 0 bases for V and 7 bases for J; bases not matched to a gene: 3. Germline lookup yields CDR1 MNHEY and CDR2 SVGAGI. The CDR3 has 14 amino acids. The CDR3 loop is CASSYSGTGLEAFF. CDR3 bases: TGTGCCAGCAGTTACTCCGGGACAGGGCTTGAAGCTTTCTTT.

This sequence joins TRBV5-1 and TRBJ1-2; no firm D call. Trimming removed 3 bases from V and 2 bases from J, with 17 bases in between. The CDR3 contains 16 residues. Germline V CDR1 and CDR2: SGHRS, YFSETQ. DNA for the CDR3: TGCGCCAGCAGCTCGTTTACCAGAAAGTGGAACTATGGCTACACCTTC. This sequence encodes CASSSFTRKWNYGYTF.

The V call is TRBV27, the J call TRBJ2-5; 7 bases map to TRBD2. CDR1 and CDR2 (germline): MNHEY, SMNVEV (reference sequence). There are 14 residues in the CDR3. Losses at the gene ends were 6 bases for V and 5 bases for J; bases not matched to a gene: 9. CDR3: CASSSGAGWETQYF. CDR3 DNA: TGTGCCAGCAGCTCAGGAGCGGGATGGGAGACCCAGTACTTC.

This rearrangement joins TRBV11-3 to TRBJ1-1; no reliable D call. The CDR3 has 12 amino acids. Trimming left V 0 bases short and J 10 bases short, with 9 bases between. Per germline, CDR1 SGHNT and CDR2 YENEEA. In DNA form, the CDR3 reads TGTGCCAGCAGCTTAGATTCACAGACAGCTTTCTTT. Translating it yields CASSLDSQTAFF.

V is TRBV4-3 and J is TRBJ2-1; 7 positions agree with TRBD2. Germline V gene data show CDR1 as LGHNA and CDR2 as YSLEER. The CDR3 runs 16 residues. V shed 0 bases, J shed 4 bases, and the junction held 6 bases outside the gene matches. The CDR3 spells CASSQDFRTSYNEQFF. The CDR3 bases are TGCGCCAGCAGCCAAGATTTCCGGACTAGTTACAATGAGCAGTTCTTC.

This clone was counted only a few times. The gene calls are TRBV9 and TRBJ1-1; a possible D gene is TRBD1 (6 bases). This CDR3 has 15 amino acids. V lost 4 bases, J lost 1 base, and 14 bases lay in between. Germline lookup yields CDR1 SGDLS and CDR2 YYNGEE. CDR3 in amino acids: CASSIQGSGNTEAFF. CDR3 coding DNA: TGTGCCAGCAGCATCCAGGGGTCTGGGAACACTGAAGCTTTCTTT.

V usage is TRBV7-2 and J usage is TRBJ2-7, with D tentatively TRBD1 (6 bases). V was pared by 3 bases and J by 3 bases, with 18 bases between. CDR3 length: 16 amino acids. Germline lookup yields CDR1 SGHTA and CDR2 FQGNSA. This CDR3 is CASSFGWTVTVYEQYF. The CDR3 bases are TGTGCCAGCAGCTTTGGGTGGACAGTGACTGTCTACGAGCAGTACTTC.

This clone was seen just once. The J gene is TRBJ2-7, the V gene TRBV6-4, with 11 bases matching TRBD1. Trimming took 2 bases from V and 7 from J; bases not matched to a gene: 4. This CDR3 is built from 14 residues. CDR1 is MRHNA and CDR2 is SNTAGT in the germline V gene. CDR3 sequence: CASSDGTGGREQYF. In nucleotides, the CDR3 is TGTGCCAGCAGTGACGGGACAGGGGGAAGGGAGCAGTACTTC.

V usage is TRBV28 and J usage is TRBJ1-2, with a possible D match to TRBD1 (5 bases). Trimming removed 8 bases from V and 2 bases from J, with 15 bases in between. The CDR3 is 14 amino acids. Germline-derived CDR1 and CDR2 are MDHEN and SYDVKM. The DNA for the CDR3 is TGTGCCAGCGGGGGGAATAGGAGAAACTATGGCTACACCTTC. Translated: CASGGNRRNYGYTF.